These 5 T cell receptor beta chains came from one sample sequenced in a study of blood T cell repertoires in COVID-19. TCRdb's table, derived via immunoSEQ multiplex PCR, lists solely in-frame clones and lacks some. The sample carries tens of thousands of clones, about 86% recorded once. The sequencing input was peripheral blood. These receptors originate from a human donor in a cohort sampled during active COVID-19.

V and J are TRBV7-9 and TRBJ2-5; weak D call: TRBD2 (5 bases). The CDR3 contains 14 residues. V shed 1 base and J shed 0 bases, with 6 bases lying between them. From germline, CDR1 is SEHNR and CDR2 FQNEAQ (reference sequence). CDR3 in amino acids: CASSLGGYQETQYF. The CDR3 DNA sequence: TGTGCCAGCAGCTTAGGAGGGTACCAAGAGACCCAGTACTTC.

The chain joins TRBV6-2 or TRBV6-3 to TRBJ2-2, with D maybe TRBD2 (7 bases). This CDR3 contains 19 residues. Trimming removed 6 bases at V and 3 bases at J, with 26 bases between. Germline V CDR1 and CDR2: MNHEY, SVGEGT. CDR3 in DNA: TGTGCCAGCAGCCCTACAGGACATTGGGGGGGCGCCTACACCGGGGAGCTGTTTTTT. This encodes CASSPTGHWGGAYTGELFF.

This sequence joins TRBV28 and TRBJ2-7; maybe TRBD2 (5 bases). The V end was cut by 6 bases, the J end by 7 bases, with 19 bases between. From germline, CDR1 is MDHEN and CDR2 SYDVKM. This CDR3 is 14 amino acids long. CDR3 nucleotide sequence: TGTGCCAGCAGCCTCCCGGCGGAGGCTGGGGAGCAGTACTTC. Translating gives CASSLPAEAGEQYF.

The chain recombines TRBV5-4 with TRBJ2-1; D possibly corresponds to TRBD1 (5 bases). V lost 0 bases and J 6 bases, leaving 10 bases between the germline ends. Germline CDR1 and CDR2: SGHNT and YYREEE (reference sequence). CDR3 length: 14 residues. The CDR3 here is CASSLEGVGNEQFF. DNA of the CDR3: TGTGCCAGCAGCTTGGAAGGGGTGGGCAATGAGCAGTTCTTC.

The chain couples TRBV7-9 to TRBJ2-2; TRBD1 agrees at 8 bases. Per germline, CDR1 SEHNR and CDR2 FQNEAQ (reference sequence). The CDR3 is 14 residues long. Here the CDR3 reads CANRGDSNTGELFF. The CDR3 nucleotides are TGTGCGAACAGGGGGGACTCGAACACCGGGGAGCTGTTTTTT.